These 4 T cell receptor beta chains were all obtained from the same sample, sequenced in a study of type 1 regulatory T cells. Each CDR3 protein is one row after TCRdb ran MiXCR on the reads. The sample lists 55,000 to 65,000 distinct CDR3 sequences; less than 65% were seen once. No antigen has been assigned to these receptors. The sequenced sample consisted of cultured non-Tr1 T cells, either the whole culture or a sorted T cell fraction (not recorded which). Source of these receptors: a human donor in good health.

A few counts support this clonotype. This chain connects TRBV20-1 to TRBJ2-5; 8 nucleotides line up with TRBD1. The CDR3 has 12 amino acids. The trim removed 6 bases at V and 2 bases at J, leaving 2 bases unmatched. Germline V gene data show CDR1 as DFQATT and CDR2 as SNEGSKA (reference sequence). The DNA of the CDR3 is TGCAGTGCGGACAGGGTACAAGAGACCCAGTACTTC. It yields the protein CSADRVQETQYF.

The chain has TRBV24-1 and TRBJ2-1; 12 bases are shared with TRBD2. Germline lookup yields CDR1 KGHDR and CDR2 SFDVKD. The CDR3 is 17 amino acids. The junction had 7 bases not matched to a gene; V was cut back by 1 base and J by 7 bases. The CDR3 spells CATSDFPTSGRGNEQFF. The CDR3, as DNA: TGTGCCACCAGTGATTTCCCGACTAGCGGGAGAGGGAATGAGCAGTTCTTC.

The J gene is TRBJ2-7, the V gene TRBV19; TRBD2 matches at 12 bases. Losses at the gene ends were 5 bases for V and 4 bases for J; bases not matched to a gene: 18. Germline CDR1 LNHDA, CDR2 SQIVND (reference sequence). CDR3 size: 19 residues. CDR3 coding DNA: TGTGCCAGTAGTGTACTGCCGGGACTAGCGGGCCAGAAGGGGTACGAGCAGTACTTC. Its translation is CASSVLPGLAGQKGYEQYF.

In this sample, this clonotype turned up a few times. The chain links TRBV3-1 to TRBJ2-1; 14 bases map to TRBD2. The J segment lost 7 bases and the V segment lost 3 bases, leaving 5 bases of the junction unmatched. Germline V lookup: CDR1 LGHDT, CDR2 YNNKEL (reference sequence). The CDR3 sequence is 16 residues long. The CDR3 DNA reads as TGTGCCAGCAGCCAGGGACTAGCGGGAGTCAAGAATGAGCAGTTCTTC. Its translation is CASSQGLAGVKNEQFF.